The clone carrying this TCR beta chain is a singleton in its sample. TEMRA cells were FACS-enriched, with CD8+ and CD4+ T cells isolated negatively. The data are from a study of CD8 T cells in Susac syndrome. Reverse transcription of roughly 0.5 to 1 ug RNA was carried out with random hexamers. MiXCR, run by TCRdb on the immunoSEQ multiplex PCR reads, gives a single entry per CDR3 protein. Among tens of thousands of distinct CDR3 sequences listed, over 85% were seen once. This CDR3 has 13 amino acids. Germline V gene data show CDR1 as SNHLY and CDR2 as FYNNEI. Trimming took 3 bases from V and 2 from J, leaving 8 bases between them.

Sequencing was done on a sample of CD8+ T cells from PBMCs. This clonotype originated in a human donor with Susac syndrome. The chain is built from TRBV2 and TRBJ2-7, with D possibly matching TRBD1 (5 bases). CDR3 sequence (DNA): TGTGCCAGCAGTGAGGGGCGGACCTACGAGCAGTACTTC. Amino acid sequence: CASSEGRTYEQYF.